These 27 T cell receptor beta chains share one sample of origin, sequenced in a study of regulatory T cells in long-lasting Graves disease. CDR3-region Arm-PCR and iRepertoire HTBI primers produced the TCR beta libraries. MiXCR, applied by TCRdb to the multiplex PCR reads, yields one record per CDR3 protein. This table has roughly 700,000 distinct CDR3 sequences, approximately 29% appearing once. Regarding time point: persistent/refractory GD, antithyroid drugs over 5 years with positive TRAb. Researchers made the TCR library from RNA that was extracted from PBMCs. Here the sequenced sample was peripheral blood mononuclear cells (PBMCs), taken when the disease was refractory, from a patient treated with antithyroid drugs. The receptors stem from a female donor with Graves disease.

This clonotype has just a few counts. The rearrangement links TRBV6-1 to TRBJ2-5, with D possibly matching TRBD1 (5 bases). This CDR3 spans 12 amino acids. Between the trimmed V and J ends, which lost 9 bases and 1 base, there was a span of 9 bases. Germline V gene sequence: CDR1 MNHNS, CDR2 SASEGT. CDR3 in DNA: TGTGCCAGTTTGACAGCCCAAGAGACCCAGTACTTC. This gives the protein CASLTAQETQYF.

This clonotype was picked up a small number of times. The chain couples TRBV3-1 to TRBJ1-5; D is unclear. The V end was cut by 8 bases, the J end by 0 bases, with 11 bases between. Germline V CDR1 and CDR2: LGHDT, YNNKEL (reference sequence). The CDR3 loop spans 14 amino acids. Here the CDR3 reads CASSHGRSNQPQHF. CDR3 DNA sequence: TGTGCCAGCTCCCATGGCCGTAGCAATCAGCCCCAGCATTTT.

This clonotype has a count of ten or more. The gene calls are TRBV20-1 and TRBJ1-4; D is undetermined. Germline values: CDR1 DFQATT, CDR2 SNEGSKA (reference sequence). Trimming left V 4 bases short and J 3 bases short, with 9 bases between. CDR3 length: 13 residues. CDR3 in DNA: TGCAGTGCTATCGTGGGTTCTAATGAAAAACTGTTTTTT. As protein: CSAIVGSNEKLFF.

This chain links TRBV12-3 or TRBV12-4 with TRBJ2-2; D uncertain. V was shortened by 2 bases and J by 4 bases, with 14 bases between the two germline ends. The CDR3 covers 16 residues. The CDR3 protein is CASSLSRRSPTGELFF. The CDR3 DNA reads TGTGCCAGCAGTTTATCCCGCCGGAGCCCCACCGGGGAGCTGTTTTTT.

This clonotype was recorded at least ten times. The V and J genes are TRBV12-3 or TRBV12-4 and TRBJ2-5; D remains unclear. The length of the CDR3 is 10 residues. The V gene lost 8 bases and the J gene lost 5 bases, with 6 bases spanning the gap. CDR3 sequence: CASGRETQYF. The CDR3 DNA reads TGTGCCAGCGGACGTGAGACCCAGTACTTC.

This clonotype was seen more than once but under ten times. The chain is built from TRBV27 and TRBJ2-5; no clear D gene. Trimming removed 5 bases at V and 0 bases at J, with 7 bases between. The CDR3 consists of 13 residues. The germline V gene encodes CDR1 MNHEY and CDR2 SMNVEV (reference sequence). This CDR3 is CASSPPYQETQYF. In DNA, the CDR3 is TGTGCCAGCAGTCCGCCGTACCAAGAGACCCAGTACTTC.

J is TRBJ2-5 and V is TRBV19; 7 nucleotides line up with TRBD1. This CDR3 is 15 amino acids long. Unmatched junction bases numbered 8, after V lost 4 bases and J lost 3 bases. Per the germline V gene, CDR1 is LNHDA and CDR2 is SQIVND (reference sequence). The CDR3 sequence: CASSTHDRAKETQYF. CDR3 nucleotides: TGTGCCAGTAGTACCCATGACAGGGCGAAAGAGACCCAGTACTTC.

This clonotype was recorded many times. This chain links TRBV20-1 with TRBJ1-1; no clear D. Germline CDR1 is DFQATT and CDR2 is SNEGSKA (reference sequence). The CDR3 has 14 amino acids. With 6 bases removed from V and 5 bases from J, the gap between germline ends came to 19 bases. The CDR3 region has the DNA TGCAGTGCCCGCTCAGATTCAAGGGATACTGAAGCTTTCTTT. Its protein product is CSARSDSRDTEAFF.

V usage is TRBV3-1 and J usage is TRBJ1-1, with no clear D. Germline V gives CDR1 LGHDT, CDR2 YNNKEL (reference sequence). This CDR3 comprises 13 residues. The V end lost 1 base, the J end lost 3 bases, and 6 bases lay between the germline ends. The CDR3 DNA reads TGTGCCAGCAGCCAAGTGGGGTACACTGAAGCTTTCTTT. Protein product: CASSQVGYTEAFF.

The chain couples TRBV3-1 to TRBJ1-3; D is uncertain. CDR1 LGHDT and CDR2 YNNKEL come from the germline V gene (reference sequence). Trimming removed 4 bases at V and 4 bases at J, with 14 bases between. The CDR3 contains 15 residues. CDR3 DNA: TGTGCCAGCAGCCCAACTGGACCGGGGGGAAACACCATATATTTT. Translation gives CASSPTGPGGNTIYF.

This clonotype has a handful of counts. The V gene is TRBV5-1, the J gene TRBJ2-2; D unclear. Between the trimmed V and J ends, which lost 0 bases and 7 bases, there was a span of 10 bases. The CDR3 is 14 amino acids. Germline V gene lookup returns CDR1 SGHRS and CDR2 YFSETQ. The CDR3 reads CASSLANFGGELFF. DNA for the CDR3: TGCGCCAGCAGCTTGGCCAATTTTGGCGGGGAGCTGTTTTTT.

This clonotype was picked up one time. V and J are TRBV5-5 and TRBJ2-7; 7 positions match TRBD2. CDR3 length equals 14 residues. Germline loops: CDR1 SGHKS, CDR2 YYEKEE (reference sequence). Trimming took 4 bases from V and 6 from J; bases not matched to a gene: 10. The DNA for the CDR3 is TGTGCCAGCAGCCTCGGGCGGGAGTTGAGCGAGCAGTACTTC. The encoded protein is CASSLGRELSEQYF.

Only one count was recorded for this clonotype. This may stem from a read error, because a much larger clone lies one nucleotide away. The rearrangement uses TRBV6-4 and TRBJ2-2, with 10 bases matching TRBD1. From germline, CDR1 is MRHNA and CDR2 SNTAGT. V shed 2 bases, J shed 7 bases, and the junction held 4 bases outside the gene matches. The CDR3 contains 15 residues. The CDR3 nucleotides are TGTGCCAGCAGTGACGGGACAGGGGACATCGGGGAGCTGTTTTTT. Translation: CASSDGTGDIGELFF.

This clonotype was seen ten or more times. The J gene is TRBJ1-2, the V gene TRBV2; 11 nucleotides line up with TRBD1. V lost 4 bases and J lost 5; bases outside the gene matches: 3. The germline gives CDR1 SNHLY, CDR2 FYNNEI. The CDR3 runs 14 residues. CDR3 in DNA: TGTGCCAGCAGTGGGGACAGGGGGAGGTATGGCTACACCTTC. This encodes CASSGDRGRYGYTF. The full variable domain, in which reference TRBV2 and TRBJ1-2 provide the parts outside the CDR3, is EPEVTQTPSHQVTQMGQEVILRCVPISNHLYFYWYRQILGQKVEFLVSFYNNEISEKSEIFDDQFSVERPDGSNFTLKIRSTKLEDSAMYFCASSGDRGRYGYTFGSGTRLTVV.

At least ten counts were recorded for this clonotype. The V gene is TRBV12-3 or TRBV12-4, the J gene TRBJ1-1, with 9 bases lining up with TRBD1. V was clipped by 6 bases and J by 5 bases; unmatched bases: 7. This CDR3 is 14 amino acids long. This CDR3 is CASRIQGARTEAFF. The CDR3 coding sequence is TGTGCCAGCAGAATACAGGGGGCGCGTACTGAAGCTTTCTTT.

The V and J genes are TRBV14 and TRBJ1-1; D not certain. The CDR3 runs 12 residues. The V end lost 2 bases, the J end lost 10 bases, and 11 bases lay between the germline ends. Per the germline V gene, CDR1 is SGHDN and CDR2 is FVKESK. CDR3 loop: CASSQLTGGAFF. The CDR3 DNA reads TGTGCCAGCAGCCAACTGACGGGTGGAGCTTTCTTT.

The chain recombines TRBV11-2 with TRBJ1-1; 9 bases map to TRBD1. There are 15 residues in the CDR3. Germline V CDR1 and CDR2: SGHAT, FQNNGV. Trimming at V came to 1 base and at J to 4 bases, leaving 4 bases not matched to a gene. This CDR3 reads CASSLVDRGITEAFF. CDR3 nucleotide sequence: TGTGCCAGCAGCTTAGTGGACAGGGGTATCACTGAAGCTTTCTTT.

Ten or more counts support this clonotype. The V call is TRBV12-3 or TRBV12-4, the J call TRBJ1-2; 7 bases map to TRBD1. Germline trimming cut 8 bases from V and 4 bases from J; bases unmatched to any gene: 13. The CDR3 loop spans 15 amino acids. The CDR3 region has the DNA TGTGCCAGCCGTTACTCGTTACAGGGGAGCTATGGCTACACCTTC. Translated: CASRYSLQGSYGYTF.

The J gene is TRBJ1-6, the V gene TRBV19; TRBD1 matches at 7 bases. Per the germline V gene, CDR1 is LNHDA and CDR2 is SQIVND (reference sequence). The CDR3 sequence is 14 residues long. Unmatched junction bases numbered 8, after V lost 7 bases and J lost 8 bases. CDR3 residues: CASTPTGNDSPLHF. The CDR3 DNA reads TGTGCCAGTACCCCGACAGGGAATGATTCACCCCTCCACTTT.

Details on this clonotype: Compared with germline, one end of the junction differs, possibly owing to a read error. The chain combines TRBV7-9 with TRBJ2-3; no clear D gene. CDR3 length: 13 amino acids. Germline loops: CDR1 SEHNR, CDR2 FQNEAQ (reference sequence). CDR3 amino acids: CVSSLTSTDTQYF. CDR3 DNA sequence: TGTGTCAGCAGCTTAACTTCCACAGATACGCAGTATTTT.

This clonotype was recorded at least ten times. V is TRBV6-1 and J is TRBJ1-2; perhaps TRBD1 as D (5 bases). The CDR3 extends over 15 amino acids. V was shortened by 4 bases and J by 0 bases, with 12 bases between the two germline ends. Germline loops: CDR1 MNHNS, CDR2 SASEGT. CDR3 loop: CASSADSFPNYGYTF. The DNA of the CDR3 is TGTGCCAGCAGTGCAGACAGCTTTCCTAACTATGGCTACACCTTC.

Only one count was recorded for this clonotype. This chain uses TRBV19 with TRBJ1-1, with D perhaps TRBD1 (6 bases). V gave up 7 bases and J gave up 0 bases, with 12 bases separating them. The germline V gene encodes CDR1 LNHDA and CDR2 SQIVND (reference sequence). This CDR3 has 14 amino acids. The CDR3 is CASNRALMNTEAFF. The CDR3 nucleotides are TGTGCCAGTAACAGGGCCCTAATGAACACTGAAGCTTTCTTT.

This clonotype appeared many times. The chain is built from TRBV5-1 and TRBJ1-6; TRBD1 matches at 9 bases. CDR1 and CDR2 (germline): SGHRS, YFSETQ. Unmatched junction bases numbered 1, after V lost 1 base and J lost 8 bases. This CDR3 is 14 amino acids long. This CDR3 reads CASSLRDRDSPLHF. CDR3 DNA: TGCGCCAGCAGCTTGAGGGACAGGGATTCACCCCTCCACTTT.

The chain combines TRBV3-1 with TRBJ1-1; D not resolved. Germline lookup yields CDR1 LGHDT and CDR2 YNNKEL (reference sequence). The V end lost 3 bases, the J end lost 0 bases, and 8 bases lay between the germline ends. The CDR3 loop spans 14 amino acids. This chain's CDR3 is CASSQFGVNTEAFF. The CDR3 bases are TGTGCCAGCAGCCAGTTTGGAGTGAACACTGAAGCTTTCTTT.

Only a few counts were recorded for this clonotype. This rearrangement joins TRBV12-3 or TRBV12-4 to TRBJ2-7, with D possibly TRBD1 on 7 matching bases. Trimming took off 4 bases at V and 1 base at J, with 14 bases between the two ends. The CDR3 consists of 15 residues. The DNA for the CDR3 is TGTGCCAGCAGTTACAAGGCAGGGGGGTCCTACGAGCAGTACTTC. Its translation is CASSYKAGGSYEQYF.

The rearrangement uses TRBV29-1 and TRBJ2-5, with D unresolved. The V gene lost 4 bases and the J gene lost 5 bases, with 17 bases spanning the gap. CDR1 is SQVTM, CDR2 ANQGSEA, per germline. The length of the CDR3 is 14 residues. CDR3 region: CSVGFRQALETQYF. The CDR3 coding sequence is TGCAGCGTTGGGTTTCGACAAGCCTTGGAGACCCAGTACTTC.

There are many counts of this clonotype. The chain combines TRBV3-1 with TRBJ1-2; D may be TRBD1 (5 bases). Germline-derived CDR1 and CDR2 are LGHDT and YNNKEL (reference sequence). The CDR3 runs 14 residues. The V end was cut by 1 base, the J end by 1 base, with 7 bases between. This chain's CDR3 is CASSQADSNYGYTF. CDR3 in DNA: TGTGCCAGCAGCCAAGCTGACAGTAACTATGGCTACACCTTC.